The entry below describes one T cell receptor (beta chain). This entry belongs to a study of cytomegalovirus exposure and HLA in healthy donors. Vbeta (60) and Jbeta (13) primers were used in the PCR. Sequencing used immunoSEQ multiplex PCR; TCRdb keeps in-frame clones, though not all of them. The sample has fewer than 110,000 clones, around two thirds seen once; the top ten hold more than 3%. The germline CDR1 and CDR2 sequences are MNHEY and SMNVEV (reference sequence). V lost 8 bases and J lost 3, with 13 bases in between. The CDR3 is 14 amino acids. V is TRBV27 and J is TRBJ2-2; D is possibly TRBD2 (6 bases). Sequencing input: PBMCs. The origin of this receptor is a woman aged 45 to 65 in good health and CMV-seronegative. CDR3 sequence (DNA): TGTGCCAGCCTGCGGGATGGGGACACCGGGGAGCTGTTTTTT. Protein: CASLRDGDTGELFF.